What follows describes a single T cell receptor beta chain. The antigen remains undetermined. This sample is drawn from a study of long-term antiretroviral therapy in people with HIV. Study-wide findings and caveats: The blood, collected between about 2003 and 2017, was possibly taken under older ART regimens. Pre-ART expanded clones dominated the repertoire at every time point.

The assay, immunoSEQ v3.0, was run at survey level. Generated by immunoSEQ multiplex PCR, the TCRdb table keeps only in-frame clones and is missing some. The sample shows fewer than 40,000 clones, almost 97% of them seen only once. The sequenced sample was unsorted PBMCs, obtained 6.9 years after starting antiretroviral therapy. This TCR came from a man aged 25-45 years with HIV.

In nucleotides, the CDR3 is TGTGCCAGCAGGACAGGGGATGGCGAAAAACTGTTTTTT. Translating gives CASRTGDGEKLFF. The chain is built from TRBV2 and TRBJ1-4; 8 positions agree with TRBD1. The junction had 5 bases not matched to a gene; V was cut back by 6 bases and J by 8 bases. The germline CDR1 and CDR2 sequences are SNHLY and FYNNEI. The CDR3 sequence is 13 residues long.